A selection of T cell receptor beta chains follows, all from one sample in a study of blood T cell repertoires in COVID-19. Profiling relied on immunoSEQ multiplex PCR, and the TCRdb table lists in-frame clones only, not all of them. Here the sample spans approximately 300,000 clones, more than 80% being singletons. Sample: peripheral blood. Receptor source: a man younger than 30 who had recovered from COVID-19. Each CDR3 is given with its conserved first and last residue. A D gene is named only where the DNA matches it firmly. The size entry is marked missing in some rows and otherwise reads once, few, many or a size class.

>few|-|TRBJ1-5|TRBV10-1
TGCGCCAACTTCGGGGGGGGGCTCTCCTACAATCAGCCCCAGCATTTT
CANFGGGLSYNQPQHF
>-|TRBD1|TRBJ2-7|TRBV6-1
TGTGCCAGCAGTGAAGCCCTGATGAGGGGGCCTTACGAGCAGTACTTC
CASSEALMRGPYEQYF
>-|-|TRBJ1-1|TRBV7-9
TGTGCCAGCAGGCTATTAGATGAAGCTTTCTTT
CASRLLDEAFF
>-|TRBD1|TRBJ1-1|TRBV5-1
TGCGCCAGCAGCGTCCGGGACAGGGGCACTGAAGCTTTCTTT
CASSVRDRGTEAFF
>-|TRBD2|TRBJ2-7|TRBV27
TGTGCCAGCAGTTTGCCCCCCCGGGACTACGTCTCCTACGAGCAGTACTTC
CASSLPPRDYVSYEQYF
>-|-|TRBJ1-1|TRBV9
TGTGCCAGCAGCGTCGGGGGGCTGGGCACTGAAGCTTTCTTT
CASSVGGLGTEAFF
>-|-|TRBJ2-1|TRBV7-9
TGTGCCAGCAGCCCATCTGGCGGGGGCAACAATGAGCAGTTCTTC
CASSPSGGGNNEQFF
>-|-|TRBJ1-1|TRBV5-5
TGTGCCAGCAGCTTCGACAGCTATAACACTGAAGCTTTCTTT
CASSFDSYNTEAFF
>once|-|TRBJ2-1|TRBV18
TGTGCCAGCTCACCACCGGTAGCAATCAATGAGCAGTTCTTC
CASSPPVAINEQFF
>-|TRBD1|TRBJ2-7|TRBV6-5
TGTGCCAGCCGCCGGGACAGGTTCTACGAGCAGTACTTC
CASRRDRFYEQYF
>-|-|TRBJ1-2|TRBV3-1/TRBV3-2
TGTGCCAGCAGCTTTGGGACATATAACTATGGCTACACCTTC
CASSFGTYNYGYTF
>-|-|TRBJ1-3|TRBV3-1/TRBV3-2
TGTGCCAGCAGCCAAGGAACAGGGGGAAACACCATATATTTT
CASSQGTGGNTIYF
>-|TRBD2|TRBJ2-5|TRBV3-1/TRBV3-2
TGTGCCAGCAGCCAAGACCGCTCGATGCGGGAGTGGGAGACCCAGTACTTC
CASSQDRSMREWETQYF
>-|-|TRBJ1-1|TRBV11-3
TGTGCCAGCAGCCCGGGGGAGGACACTGAAGCTTTCTTT
CASSPGEDTEAFF
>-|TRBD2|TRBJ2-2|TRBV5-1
TGCGCCAGCAATTTACTAGCGGGGGGGCTCGATATGAACACCGGGGAGCTGTTTTTT
CASNLLAGGLDMNTGELFF
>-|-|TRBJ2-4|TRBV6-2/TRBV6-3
TGTGCCAGCAGTTTCCCTGGGCAGGCGGGGTATGCCAAAAACATTCAGTACTTC
CASSFPGQAGYAKNIQYF
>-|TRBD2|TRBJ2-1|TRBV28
TGTGCCAGCAGTCTGGGACTAGCGGGAGTGGAGCAGTTCTTC
CASSLGLAGVEQFF
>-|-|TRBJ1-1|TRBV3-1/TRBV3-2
TGTGCCAGCAGCCTCACAGGCTCCGCTGAAGCTTTCTTT
CASSLTGSAEAFF
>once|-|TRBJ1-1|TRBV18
TGTGCCAGCTCCCTCAATCTCCGAGTCACTGAAGCTTTCTTT
CASSLNLRVTEAFF
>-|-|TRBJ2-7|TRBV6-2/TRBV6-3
TGTGCCAGCAGTTACAAGTCTGGCGGAGGGGTCTACGAGCAGTACTTC
CASSYKSGGGVYEQYF
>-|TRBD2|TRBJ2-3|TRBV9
TGTGCCAGCAGCGTAGCCCCCCTAGCGGGAGGCGGAGTAGATACGCAGTATTTT
CASSVAPLAGGGVDTQYF
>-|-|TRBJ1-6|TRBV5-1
TGCGCCAGCAGCGACACAGGTTATAATTCACCCCTCCACTTT
CASSDTGYNSPLHF
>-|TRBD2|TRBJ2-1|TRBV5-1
TGCGCCAGCAGCATAGCGGGGGGGAATTACAATGAGCAGTTCTTC
CASSIAGGNYNEQFF
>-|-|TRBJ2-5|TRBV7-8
TGTGCCAGCAGCTTAGCAGGTGGACAGGGAGGGGAGACCCAGTACTTC
CASSLAGGQGGETQYF
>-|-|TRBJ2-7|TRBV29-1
TGCAGCGTTGAGGGGGACAGTAGCGGATACGAGCAGTACTTC
CSVEGDSSGYEQYF
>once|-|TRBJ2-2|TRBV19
TGTGCCAGTAGTATAAAAGGGGCCGGGGAGCTGTTTTTT
CASSIKGAGELFF
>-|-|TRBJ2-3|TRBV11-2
TGTGCCAGCAGCCCTGGGACACTGACTAGCACAGATACGCAGTATTTT
CASSPGTLTSTDTQYF
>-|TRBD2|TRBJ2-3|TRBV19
TGTGCCAGTCTAGCGGGAGGGGCGAGCACAGATACGCAGTATTTT
CASLAGGASTDTQYF
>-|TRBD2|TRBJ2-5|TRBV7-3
TGTGCCAGCAGCCCATGGGGCCTAGCGGGGGAGACCCAGTACTTC
CASSPWGLAGETQYF
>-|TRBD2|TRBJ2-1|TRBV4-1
TGCGCCAGCAGCCACCCGGTATCGACTAGCGGAGTTTCCAATGAGCAGTTCTTC
CASSHPVSTSGVSNEQFF
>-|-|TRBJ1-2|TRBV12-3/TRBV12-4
TGTGCCAGCAATTGGGCAGGGGATGGCTACACCTTC
CASNWAGDGYTF
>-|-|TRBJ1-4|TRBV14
TGTGCCAGCAGCCGTCTGGCGGCAACTAATGAAAAACTGTTTTTT
CASSRLAATNEKLFF
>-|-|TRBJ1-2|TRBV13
TGTGCCAGCACACAGGGTGTAGGCGGCTACACCTTC
CASTQGVGGYTF
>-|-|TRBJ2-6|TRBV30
TGTGCCTGGAGCCCCTACAACGTCCTGACTTTC
CAWSPYNVLTF
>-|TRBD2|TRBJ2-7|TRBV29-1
TGCAGCGTTGAGCGGGAGAGCTCCTACGAGCAGTACTTC
CSVERESSYEQYF
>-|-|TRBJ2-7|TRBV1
TGCACCAGCAGCCAAAGTCCCTTGTGGGGGAGGGCCAGCTACGAGCAGTACTTC
CTSSQSPLWGRASYEQYF
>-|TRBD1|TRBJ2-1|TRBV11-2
TGTGCCAGCAGCTTAGTTTTGACAGGGGGCCTGGATGAGCAGTTCTTC
CASSLVLTGGLDEQFF
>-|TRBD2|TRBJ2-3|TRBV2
TGTGCCAGCAGCTCTTCTAGCGGAGCAGATACGCAGTATTTT
CASSSSSGADTQYF
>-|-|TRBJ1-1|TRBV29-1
TGCAGCGCCACCCCCCGTGCGAGCACTGAAGCTTTCTTT
CSATPRASTEAFF
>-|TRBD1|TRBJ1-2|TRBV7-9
TGTGCCAGCAGTCGGGACAGCTCGTTTAATGGCTACACCTTC
CASSRDSSFNGYTF
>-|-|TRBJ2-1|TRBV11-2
TGTGCCAGCAGCTTCAGGGGTATTGAGCAGTTCTTC
CASSFRGIEQFF
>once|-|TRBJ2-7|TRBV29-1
TGCAGCTTTCTGGGGGCGAGGTCCCCCTACGAGCAGTACTTC
CSFLGARSPYEQYF